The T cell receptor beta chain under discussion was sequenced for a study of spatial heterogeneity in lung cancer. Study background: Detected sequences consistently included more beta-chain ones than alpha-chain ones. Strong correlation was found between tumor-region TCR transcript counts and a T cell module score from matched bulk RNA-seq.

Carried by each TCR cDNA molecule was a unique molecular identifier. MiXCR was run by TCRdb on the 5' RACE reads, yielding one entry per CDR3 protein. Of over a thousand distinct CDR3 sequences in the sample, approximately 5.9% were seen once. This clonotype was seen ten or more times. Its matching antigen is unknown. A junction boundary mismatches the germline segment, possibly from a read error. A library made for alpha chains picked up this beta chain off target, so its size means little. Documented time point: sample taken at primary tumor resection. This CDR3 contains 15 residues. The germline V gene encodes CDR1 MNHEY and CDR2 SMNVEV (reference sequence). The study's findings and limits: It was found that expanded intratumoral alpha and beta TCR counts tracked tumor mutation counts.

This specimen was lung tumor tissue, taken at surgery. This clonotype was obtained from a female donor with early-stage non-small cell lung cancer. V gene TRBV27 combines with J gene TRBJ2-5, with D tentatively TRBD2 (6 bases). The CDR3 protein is CASRLFGAGKETQYF. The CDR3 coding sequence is TGTGCCAGCAGATTATTTGGGGCGGGAAAAGAGACCCAGTACTTC.